A few counts support the clone carrying this T cell receptor beta chain. Its target is not known. At one of its ends the junction is not consistent with the germline gene, which may arise from a read error. Germline values: CDR1 MNHGY, CDR2 SAAAGT. This CDR3 is built from 14 residues. These data belong to a study of T cells in localized non-small cell lung cancer. General study findings and limits: Across samples, adjacent lung featured a median roughly 50 of the top 100 tumor clones. Overall survival was longer when the density of T cells in the blood was higher. Exceeding tumor, uninvolved adjacent lung had the highest T cell clonality. Heterogeneity stays possible, as sequencing covered only one tumor region.

Libraries were prepared by immunoSEQ multiplex PCR; TCRdb keeps only in-frame clonotypes and omits some of them. The sample gives over a thousand clones, roughly 25% of which show up once; 10% to 13% is in the top ten. The chain links TRBV6-8 to TRBJ1-1, with D perhaps matching TRBD1 (5 bases). Sequenced material: lung tumor tissue, taken before any cancer treatment. This TCR was recovered from a male donor at least 60 years old with stage I lung adenocarcinoma. CDR3 in DNA: TGTGCCATCAGTGTGCAGGACATGAACACTGAAGCTTTCTTT. Residues: CAISVQDMNTEAFF.